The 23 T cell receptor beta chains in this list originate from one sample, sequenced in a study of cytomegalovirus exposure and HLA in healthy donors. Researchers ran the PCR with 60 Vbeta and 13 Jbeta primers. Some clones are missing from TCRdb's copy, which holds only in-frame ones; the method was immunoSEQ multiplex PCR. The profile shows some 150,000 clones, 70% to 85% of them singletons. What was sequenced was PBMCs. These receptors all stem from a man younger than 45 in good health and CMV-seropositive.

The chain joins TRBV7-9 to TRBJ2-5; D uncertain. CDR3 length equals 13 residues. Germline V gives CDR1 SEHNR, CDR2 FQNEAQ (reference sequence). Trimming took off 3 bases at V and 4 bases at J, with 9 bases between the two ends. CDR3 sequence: CASSFVTVETQYF. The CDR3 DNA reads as TGTGCCAGCAGCTTCGTGACTGTAGAGACCCAGTACTTC.

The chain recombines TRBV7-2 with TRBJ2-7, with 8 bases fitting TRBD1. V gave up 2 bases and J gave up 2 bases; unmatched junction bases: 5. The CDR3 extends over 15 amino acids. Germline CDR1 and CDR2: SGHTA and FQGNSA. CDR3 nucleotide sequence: TGTGCCAGCAGCTTATCCGGGACAGGAACCTACGAGCAGTACTTC. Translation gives CASSLSGTGTYEQYF.

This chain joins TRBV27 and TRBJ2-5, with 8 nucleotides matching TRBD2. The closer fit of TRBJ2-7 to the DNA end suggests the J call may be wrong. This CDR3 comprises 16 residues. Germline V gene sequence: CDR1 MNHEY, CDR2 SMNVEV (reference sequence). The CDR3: CASSFSLAALSYEQYF. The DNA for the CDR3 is TGTGCCAGCAGTTTTTCACTAGCGGCCCTTTCCTACGAGCAGTACTTC.

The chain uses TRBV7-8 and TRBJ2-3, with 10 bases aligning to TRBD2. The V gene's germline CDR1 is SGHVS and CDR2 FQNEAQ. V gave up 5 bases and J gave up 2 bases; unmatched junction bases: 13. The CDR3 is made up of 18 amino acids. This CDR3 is CASSQQRGGRRITDTQYF. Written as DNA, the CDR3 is TGTGCCAGCAGCCAGCAGCGGGGGGGCCGGAGAATCACAGATACGCAGTATTTT.

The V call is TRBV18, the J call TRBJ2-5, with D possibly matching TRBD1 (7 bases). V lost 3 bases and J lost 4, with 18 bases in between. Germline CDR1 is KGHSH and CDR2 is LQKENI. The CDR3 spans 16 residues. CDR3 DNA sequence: TGTGCCAGCTCACCCCCCCGGAGGGGGCCGGGAGAGACCCAGTACTTC. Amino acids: CASSPPRRGPGETQYF.

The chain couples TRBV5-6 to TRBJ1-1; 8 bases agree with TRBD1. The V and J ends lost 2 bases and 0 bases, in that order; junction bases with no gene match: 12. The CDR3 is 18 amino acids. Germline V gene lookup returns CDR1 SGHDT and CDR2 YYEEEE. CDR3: CASSLRTGYGVMNTEAFF. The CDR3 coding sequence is TGTGCCAGCAGCTTACGGACAGGGTACGGGGTCATGAACACTGAAGCTTTCTTT.

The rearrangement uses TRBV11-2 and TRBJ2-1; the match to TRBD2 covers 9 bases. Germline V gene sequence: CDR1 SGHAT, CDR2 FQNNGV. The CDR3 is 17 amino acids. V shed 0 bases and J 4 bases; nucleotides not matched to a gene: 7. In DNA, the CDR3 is TGTGCCAGCAGCTTAGATCTGACTAGCGGTGTATACAATGAGCAGTTCTTC. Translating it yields CASSLDLTSGVYNEQFF.

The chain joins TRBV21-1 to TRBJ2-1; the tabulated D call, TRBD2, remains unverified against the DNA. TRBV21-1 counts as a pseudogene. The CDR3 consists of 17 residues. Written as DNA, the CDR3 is TGTGCCAGCAGCAAAGATGTGGAGGGAGGGAGGGCCGGGGAGCAGTTCTTC. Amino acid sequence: CASSKDVEGGRAGEQFF.

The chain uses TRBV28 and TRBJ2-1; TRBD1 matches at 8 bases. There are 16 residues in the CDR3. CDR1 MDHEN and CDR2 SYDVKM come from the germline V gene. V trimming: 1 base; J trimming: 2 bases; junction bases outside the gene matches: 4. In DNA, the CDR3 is TGTGCCAGCAGTTTATCCGGACAGGGTGCCTACAATGAGCAGTTCTTC. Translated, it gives CASSLSGQGAYNEQFF. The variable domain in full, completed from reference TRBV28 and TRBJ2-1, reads DVKVTQSSRYLVKRTGEKVFLECVQDMDHENMFWYRQDPGLGLRLIYFSYDVKMKEKGDIPEGYSVSREKKERFSLILESASTNQTSMYLCASSLSGQGAYNEQFFGPGTRLTVL.

CDR3 in amino acids: CASSPTSGRPHEQFF. The CDR3, as DNA: TGTGCCAGCAGTCCGACTAGCGGGAGGCCCCATGAGCAGTTCTTC. This sequence joins TRBV28 and TRBJ2-1; TRBD2 matches at 13 bases. V trimming: 5 bases; J trimming: 8 bases; junction bases outside the gene matches: 6. This CDR3 spans 15 amino acids. CDR1 is MDHEN and CDR2 is SYDVKM in the germline V gene.

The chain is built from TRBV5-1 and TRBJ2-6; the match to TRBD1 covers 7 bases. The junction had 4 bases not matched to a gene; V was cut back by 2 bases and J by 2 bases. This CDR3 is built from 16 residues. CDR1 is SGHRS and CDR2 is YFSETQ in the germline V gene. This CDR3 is CASSFEDRAGANVLTF. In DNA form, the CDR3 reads TGCGCCAGCAGCTTCGAAGACAGGGCTGGGGCCAACGTCCTGACTTTC.

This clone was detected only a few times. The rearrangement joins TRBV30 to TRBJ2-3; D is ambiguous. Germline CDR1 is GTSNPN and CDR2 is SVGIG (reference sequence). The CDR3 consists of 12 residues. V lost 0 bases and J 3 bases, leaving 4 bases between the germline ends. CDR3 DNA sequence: TGTGCCTGGAGTGTATCGACAGATACGCAGTATTTT. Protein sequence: CAWSVSTDTQYF. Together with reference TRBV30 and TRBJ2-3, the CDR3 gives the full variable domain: SQTIHQWPATLVQPVGSPLSLECTVEGTSNPNLYWYRQAAGRGLQLLFYSVGIGQISSEVPQNLSASRPQDRQFILSSKKLLLSDSGFYLCAWSVSTDTQYFGPGTRLTVL.

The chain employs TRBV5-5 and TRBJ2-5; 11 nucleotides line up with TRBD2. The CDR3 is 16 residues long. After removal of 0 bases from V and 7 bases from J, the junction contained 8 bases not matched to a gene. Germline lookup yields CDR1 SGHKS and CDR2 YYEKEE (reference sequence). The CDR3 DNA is TGTGCCAGCAGCTTGGGCCTAGCGGGAGGAGAGGGGACCCAGTACTTC. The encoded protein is CASSLGLAGGEGTQYF.

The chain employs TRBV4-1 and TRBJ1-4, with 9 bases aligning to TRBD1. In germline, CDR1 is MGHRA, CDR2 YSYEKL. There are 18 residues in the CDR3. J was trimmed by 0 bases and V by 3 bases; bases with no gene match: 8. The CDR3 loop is CASSQGQGLLATNEKLFF. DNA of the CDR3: TGCGCCAGCAGCCAGGGACAGGGCCTCCTTGCAACTAATGAAAAACTGTTTTTT.

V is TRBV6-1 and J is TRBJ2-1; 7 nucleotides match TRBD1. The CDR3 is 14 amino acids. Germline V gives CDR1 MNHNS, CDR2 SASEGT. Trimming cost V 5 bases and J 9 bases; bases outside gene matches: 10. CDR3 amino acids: CASSRGQAMGEQFF. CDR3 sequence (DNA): TGTGCCAGCAGTAGAGGACAGGCGATGGGTGAGCAGTTCTTC.

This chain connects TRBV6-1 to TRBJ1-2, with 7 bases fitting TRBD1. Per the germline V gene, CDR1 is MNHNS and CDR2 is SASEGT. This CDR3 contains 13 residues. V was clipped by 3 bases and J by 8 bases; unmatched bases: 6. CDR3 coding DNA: TGTGCCAGCAGTGATTGGACAGGCGGCGGCTACACCTTC. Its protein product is CASSDWTGGGYTF.

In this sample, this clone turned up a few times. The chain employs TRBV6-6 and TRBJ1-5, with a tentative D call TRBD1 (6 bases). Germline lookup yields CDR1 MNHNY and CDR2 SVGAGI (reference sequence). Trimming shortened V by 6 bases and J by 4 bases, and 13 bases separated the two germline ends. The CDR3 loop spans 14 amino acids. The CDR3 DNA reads TGTGCCAGCAGCACCGTCGGACAGAATCAGCCCCAGCATTTT. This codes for CASSTVGQNQPQHF.

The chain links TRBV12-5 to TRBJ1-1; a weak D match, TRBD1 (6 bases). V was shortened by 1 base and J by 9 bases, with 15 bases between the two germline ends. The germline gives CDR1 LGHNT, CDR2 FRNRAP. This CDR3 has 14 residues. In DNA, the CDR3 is TGTGCTAGTGGTTTGGAGGGGCGGGGGGCCCAAGCTTTCTTT. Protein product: CASGLEGRGAQAFF.

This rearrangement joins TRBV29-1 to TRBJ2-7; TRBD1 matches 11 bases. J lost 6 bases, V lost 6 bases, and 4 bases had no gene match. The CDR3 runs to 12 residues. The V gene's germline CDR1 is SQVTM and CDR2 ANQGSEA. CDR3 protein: CSVGTGGGEQYF. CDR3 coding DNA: TGCAGCGTGGGGACAGGGGGTGGCGAGCAGTACTTC.

The CDR3 region has the DNA TGTGCCAGCAGTGAAAGGGCAGGGAATGAAAAACTGTTTTTT. Its translation is CASSERAGNEKLFF. The V and J genes are TRBV2 and TRBJ1-4; TRBD1 might be the D (5 bases). CDR1 and CDR2 (germline): SNHLY, FYNNEI. This CDR3 has 14 residues. Between the trimmed V and J ends, which lost 2 bases and 5 bases, there was a span of 9 bases.

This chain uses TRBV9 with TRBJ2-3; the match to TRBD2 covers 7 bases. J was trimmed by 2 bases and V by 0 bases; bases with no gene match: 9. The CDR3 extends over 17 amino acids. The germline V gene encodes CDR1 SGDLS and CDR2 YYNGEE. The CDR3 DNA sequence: TGTGCCAGCAGCGTAGGTTGGCTAGCGGTAAACACAGATACGCAGTATTTT. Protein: CASSVGWLAVNTDTQYF.

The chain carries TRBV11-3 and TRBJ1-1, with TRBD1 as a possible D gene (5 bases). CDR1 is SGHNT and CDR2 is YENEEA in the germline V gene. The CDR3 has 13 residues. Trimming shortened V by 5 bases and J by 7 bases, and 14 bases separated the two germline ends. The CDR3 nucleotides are TGTGCCAGCAGCCAGACAGAGGAGGGTGAAGCTTTCTTT. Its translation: CASSQTEEGEAFF.

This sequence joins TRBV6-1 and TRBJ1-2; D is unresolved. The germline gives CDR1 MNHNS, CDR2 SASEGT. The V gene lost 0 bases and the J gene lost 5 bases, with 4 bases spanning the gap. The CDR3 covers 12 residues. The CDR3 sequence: CASSEAIYGYTF. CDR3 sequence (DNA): TGTGCCAGCAGTGAAGCCATTTATGGCTACACCTTC.